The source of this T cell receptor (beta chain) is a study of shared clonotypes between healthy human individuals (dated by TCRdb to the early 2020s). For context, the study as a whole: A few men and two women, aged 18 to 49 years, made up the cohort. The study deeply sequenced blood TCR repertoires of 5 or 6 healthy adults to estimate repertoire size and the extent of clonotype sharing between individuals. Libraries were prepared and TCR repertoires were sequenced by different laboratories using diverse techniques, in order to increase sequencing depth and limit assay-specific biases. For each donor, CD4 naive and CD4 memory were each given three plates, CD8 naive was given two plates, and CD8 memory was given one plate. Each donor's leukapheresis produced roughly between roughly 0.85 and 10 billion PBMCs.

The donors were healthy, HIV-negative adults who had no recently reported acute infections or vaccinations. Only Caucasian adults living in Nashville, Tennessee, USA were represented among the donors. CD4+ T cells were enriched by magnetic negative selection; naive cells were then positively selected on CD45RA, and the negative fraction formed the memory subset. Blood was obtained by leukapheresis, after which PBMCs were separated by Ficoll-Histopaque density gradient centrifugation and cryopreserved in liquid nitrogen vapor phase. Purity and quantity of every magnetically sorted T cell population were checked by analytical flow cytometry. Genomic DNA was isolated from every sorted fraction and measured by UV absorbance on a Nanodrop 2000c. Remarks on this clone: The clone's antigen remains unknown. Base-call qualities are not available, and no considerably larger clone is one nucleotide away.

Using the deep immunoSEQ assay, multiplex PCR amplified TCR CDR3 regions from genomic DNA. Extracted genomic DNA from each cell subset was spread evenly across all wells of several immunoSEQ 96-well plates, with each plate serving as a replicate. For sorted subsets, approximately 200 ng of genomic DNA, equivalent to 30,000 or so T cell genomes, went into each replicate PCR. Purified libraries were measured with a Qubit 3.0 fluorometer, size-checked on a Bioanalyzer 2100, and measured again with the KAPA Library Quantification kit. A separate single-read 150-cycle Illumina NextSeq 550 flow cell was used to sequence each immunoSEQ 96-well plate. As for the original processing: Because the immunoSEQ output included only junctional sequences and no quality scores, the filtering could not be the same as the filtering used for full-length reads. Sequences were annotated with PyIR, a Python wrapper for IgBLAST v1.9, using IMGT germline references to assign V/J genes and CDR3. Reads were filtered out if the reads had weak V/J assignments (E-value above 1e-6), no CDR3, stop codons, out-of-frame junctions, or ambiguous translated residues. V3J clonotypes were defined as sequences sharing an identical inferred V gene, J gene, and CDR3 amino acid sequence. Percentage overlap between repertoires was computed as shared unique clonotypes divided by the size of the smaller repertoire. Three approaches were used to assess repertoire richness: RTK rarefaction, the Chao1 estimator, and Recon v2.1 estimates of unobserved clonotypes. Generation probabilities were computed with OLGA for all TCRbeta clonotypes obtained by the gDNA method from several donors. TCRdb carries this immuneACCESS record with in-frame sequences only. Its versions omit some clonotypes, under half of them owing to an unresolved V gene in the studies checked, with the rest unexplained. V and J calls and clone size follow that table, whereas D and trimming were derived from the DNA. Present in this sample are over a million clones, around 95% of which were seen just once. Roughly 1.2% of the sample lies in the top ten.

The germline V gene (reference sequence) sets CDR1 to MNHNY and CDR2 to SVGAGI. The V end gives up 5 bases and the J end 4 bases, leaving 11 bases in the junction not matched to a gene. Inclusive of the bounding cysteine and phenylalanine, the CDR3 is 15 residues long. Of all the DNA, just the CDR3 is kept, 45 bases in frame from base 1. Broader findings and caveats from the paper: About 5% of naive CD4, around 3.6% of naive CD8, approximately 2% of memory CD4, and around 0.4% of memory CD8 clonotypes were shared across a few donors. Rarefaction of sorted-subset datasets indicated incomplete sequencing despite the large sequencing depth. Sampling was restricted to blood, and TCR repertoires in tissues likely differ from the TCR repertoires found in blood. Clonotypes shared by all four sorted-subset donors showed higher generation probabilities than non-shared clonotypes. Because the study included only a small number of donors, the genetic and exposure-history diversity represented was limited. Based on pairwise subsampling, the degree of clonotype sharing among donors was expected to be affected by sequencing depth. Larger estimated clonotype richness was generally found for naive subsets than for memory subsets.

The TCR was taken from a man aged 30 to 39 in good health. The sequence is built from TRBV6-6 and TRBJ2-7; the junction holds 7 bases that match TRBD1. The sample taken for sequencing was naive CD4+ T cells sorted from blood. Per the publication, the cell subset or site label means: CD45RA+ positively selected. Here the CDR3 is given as CASSGRQGWPYEQYF. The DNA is TGTGCCAGCAGTGGAAGACAGGGCTGGCCGTACGAGCAGTACTTC.